This paragraph reports one T cell receptor beta chain. Its antigen remains unknown. The entry originates in a study of shared clonotypes between healthy human individuals. General study findings and limits: Estimated richness values were generally larger in naive subsets than in memory subsets. Non-shared clonotypes had lower generation probabilities than clonotypes shared by all four sorted-subset donors. Shared across a few donors were 5% to 6% of the naive CD4 clonotypes.

Trimming cost V 2 bases and J 7 bases, with 11 bases left between them. CDR3 length equals 13 residues. CDR1 and CDR2 (germline): MNHEY, SVGAGI. It was across several immunoSEQ plates that each subset's genomic DNA was evenly split. Only in-frame clones appear in the TCRdb table, and some are missing; sequencing was by immunoSEQ multiplex PCR. The sample records about 2 million clones, roughly 95% being singletons. The sample consisted of naive CD4+ T cells sorted from blood. Subset defined: CD45RA+ positively selected. The clonotype comes from a man aged 18 to 30 in good health. The chain is built from TRBV6-5 and TRBJ1-2, with D tentatively TRBD1 (5 bases). DNA of the CDR3: TGTGCCAGCAGTTACGCGGCAGGGTTTGGCTACACCTTC. Its protein is CASSYAAGFGYTF.